This T cell receptor beta chain was documented in a study of graft-versus-host responses after intestinal transplantation. Assay: immunoSEQ multiplex PCR; the TCRdb copy retains only in-frame clones and omits some. The sample has 13,000 to 15,000 clones, roughly 82% seen once. Investigators treated the graft tissue so that it released intraepithelial and lamina propria lymphocytes. Germline-derived CDR1 and CDR2 are SGHAT and FQNNGV. Trimming shortened V by 2 bases and J by 3 bases, and 19 bases separated the two germline ends. The CDR3 contains 17 residues. This chain uses TRBV11-2 with TRBJ1-2; tentative D call: TRBD1 (6 bases). The input for sequencing was ileum tissue, taken roughly 28 days after intestinal transplant. This clonotype was sampled from a human patient who received an intestinal transplant, so some T cells may come from the graft donor. The CDR3 DNA reads as TGTGCCAGCAGCTTAATCTTGGGGCCAGGGGTCGACTATGGCTACACCTTC. Amino acid sequence: CASSLILGPGVDYGYTF.